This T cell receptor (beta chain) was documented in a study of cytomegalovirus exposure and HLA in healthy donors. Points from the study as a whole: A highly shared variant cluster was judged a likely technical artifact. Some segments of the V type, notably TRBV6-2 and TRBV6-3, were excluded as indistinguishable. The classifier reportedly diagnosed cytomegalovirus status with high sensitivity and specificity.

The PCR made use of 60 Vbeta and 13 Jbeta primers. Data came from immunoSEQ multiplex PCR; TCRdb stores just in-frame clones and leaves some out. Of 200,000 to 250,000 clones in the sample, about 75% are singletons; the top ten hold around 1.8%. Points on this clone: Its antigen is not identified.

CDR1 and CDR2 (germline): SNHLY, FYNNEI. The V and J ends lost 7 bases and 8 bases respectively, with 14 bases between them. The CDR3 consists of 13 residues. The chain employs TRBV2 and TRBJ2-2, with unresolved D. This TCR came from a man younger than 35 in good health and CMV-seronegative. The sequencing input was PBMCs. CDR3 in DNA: TGTGCCAGCACGGTAATCCTTCCGGGGGAGCTGTTTTTT. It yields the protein CASTVILPGELFF.